The 2 T cell receptor beta chains listed next were all sequenced from one sample in a study of T-cell reconstitution after alpha-beta-depleted transplantation in children. Library preparation (for TCRbeta) was performed with unique molecular identifiers. TCRdb re-called the PCR reads with MiXCR, one entry per CDR3 protein. This table holds fewer than 550,000 distinct CDR3 sequences, roughly an eighth found once. Specimen: PBMCs, mostly from graft donor cells, collected 180 days after TCRalphabeta/CD19-depleted stem cell transplant. The receptors were sampled from a female patient aged 2-9 years who had a stem cell transplant for aplastic anemia, so the T cells may come from the graft donor.

The chain joins TRBV7-9 to TRBJ1-5; no reliable D call. The ends were cut back, 0 bases at V and 0 bases at J, with 3 bases in the middle. This CDR3 has 14 amino acids. Germline loops: CDR1 SEHNR, CDR2 FQNEAQ (reference sequence). The CDR3 spells CASSLAYSNQPQHF. CDR3 in DNA: TGTGCCAGCAGCTTAGCATATAGCAATCAGCCCCAGCATTTT.

The rearrangement joins TRBV6-2 or TRBV6-3 to TRBJ2-1; D perhaps matches TRBD2 (6 bases). From germline, CDR1 is MNHEY and CDR2 SVGEGT. The V end was cut by 0 bases, the J end by 12 bases, with 12 bases between. The CDR3 is made up of 13 amino acids. The CDR3 DNA reads TGTGCCAGCAGTTACTCCCGGGACTCCGGGCAGTTCTTC. Translated, it gives CASSYSRDSGQFF.